The 25 T cell receptor beta chains below come from one sample, sequenced in a study of OX40 agonist ivuxolimab in advanced cancers. TCRdb keeps only in-frame clones here, not all; method: immunoSEQ multiplex PCR. The data show 60,000 to 65,000 clones, with approximately 90% seen just once and around 0.42% held by the top ten. This specimen consisted of CD4+ or CD8+ T cells sorted from blood, obtained in a trial of the OX40 agonist ivuxolimab. These receptors all stem from an adult with an advanced solid tumor such as melanoma, head and neck, liver or kidney cancer.

This clone was seen only once. DNA for the CDR3: TGTGCCATCGACAGGGACTTGGACACCGGGGAGCTGTTTTTT. It specifies CAIDRDLDTGELFF. This chain connects TRBV10-3 to TRBJ2-2; possibly TRBD1 for D (7 bases). This CDR3 comprises 14 residues. Germline loops: CDR1 ENHRY, CDR2 SYGVKD. V lost 8 bases to trimming and J lost 3 bases, with 13 bases between them.

The chain has TRBV30 and TRBJ1-1; D perhaps matches TRBD1 (5 bases). The V gene lost 1 base and the J gene lost 4 bases, with 13 bases spanning the gap. The length of the CDR3 is 14 residues. The germline V gene has CDR1 GTSNPN and CDR2 SVGIG (reference sequence). The CDR3 sequence: CAWSATAMSTEAFF. The CDR3 nucleotides are TGTGCCTGGAGTGCGACAGCCATGAGCACTGAAGCTTTCTTT.

The chain uses TRBV5-5 and TRBJ1-1, with 7 bases matching TRBD1. CDR3 size: 13 residues. Germline values: CDR1 SGHKS, CDR2 YYEKEE (reference sequence). After removal of 7 bases from V and 3 bases from J, the junction contained 6 bases not matched to a gene. The CDR3 region has the DNA TGTGCCAGCTCCACCCAGGGGGACACTGAAGCTTTCTTT. Translating it yields CASSTQGDTEAFF. Using reference TRBV5-5 and TRBJ1-1 for the parts outside the CDR3, the full variable domain is DAGVTQSPTHLIKTRGQQVTLRCSPISGHKSVSWYQQVLGQGPQFIFQYYEKEERGRGNFPDRFSARQFPNYSSELNVNALLLGDSALYLCASSTQGDTEAFFGQGTRLTVV.

The genes are TRBV7-9 and TRBJ1-1; 8 bases are shared with TRBD1. Germline V CDR1 and CDR2: SEHNR, FQNEAQ (reference sequence). The CDR3 has 14 amino acids. V gave up 6 bases and J gave up 1 base; unmatched junction bases: 4. Written as DNA, the CDR3 is TGTGCCAGCAGTATTACAGGGGGGAACACTGAAGCTTTCTTT. Residues: CASSITGGNTEAFF.

This chain uses TRBV28 with TRBJ1-2; D is uncertain. Trimming removed 5 bases at V and 8 bases at J, with 9 bases between. The CDR3 loop spans 11 amino acids. Per germline, CDR1 MDHEN and CDR2 SYDVKM. CDR3 loop: CASSIQGGYTF. CDR3 nucleotide sequence: TGTGCCAGCAGTATCCAAGGAGGCTACACCTTC.

This chain connects TRBV6-5 to TRBJ2-5; perhaps TRBD2 as D (6 bases). The CDR3 totals 11 residues. Trimming took off 6 bases at V and 5 bases at J, with 7 bases between the two ends. CDR1 and CDR2 (germline): MNHEY, SVGAGI. In nucleotides, the CDR3 is TGTGCCAGCAGCAGCGGGGAGACCCAGTACTTC. It encodes CASSSGETQYF.

The J gene is TRBJ1-3, the V gene TRBV6-1; D is unclear. V was cut by 6 bases and J by 4 bases, with 7 bases left in between. The CDR3 has 12 residues. Per the germline V gene, CDR1 is MNHNS and CDR2 is SASEGT. For the CDR3, the DNA is TGTGCCAGCAGCTCCCCCGGAAACACCATATATTTT. Amino acid sequence: CASSSPGNTIYF.

The chain carries TRBV5-5 and TRBJ2-1, with a weak D call TRBD2 (5 bases). Germline-derived CDR1 and CDR2 are SGHKS and YYEKEE (reference sequence). The germline V and J ends were trimmed by 4 bases and 8 bases, with 16 bases remaining between them. The length of the CDR3 is 14 residues. CDR3 nucleotide sequence: TGTGCCAGCAGCGTAGGACTCATGCGCGATGAGCAGTTCTTC. Its protein product is CASSVGLMRDEQFF. Based on the CDR3 plus reference TRBV5-5 and TRBJ2-1, the full variable domain is DAGVTQSPTHLIKTRGQQVTLRCSPISGHKSVSWYQQVLGQGPQFIFQYYEKEERGRGNFPDRFSARQFPNYSSELNVNALLLGDSALYLCASSVGLMRDEQFFGPGTRLTVL.

With respect to this clone: The same CDR3 can be traced to other DNA sequences in this sample. The chain links TRBV5-4 to TRBJ2-5; D possibly corresponds to TRBD1 (6 bases). The CDR3 has 14 amino acids. Germline V CDR1 and CDR2: SGHNT, YYREEE (reference sequence). The V end lost 0 bases, the J end lost 1 base, and 7 bases lay between the germline ends. The CDR3 protein is CASSLAGAQETQYF. The CDR3 region has the DNA TGTGCCAGCAGCTTGGCAGGGGCCCAAGAGACCCAGTACTTC.

The chain carries TRBV11-2 and TRBJ2-3; 8 bases map to TRBD1. The V and J ends lost 6 bases and 2 bases, in that order; junction bases with no gene match: 7. This CDR3 has 15 residues. Germline assignment: CDR1 SGHAT and CDR2 FQNNGV. The CDR3, as DNA: TGTGCCAGCAGATCGCCGGGACAGGTCACAGATACGCAGTATTTT. Encoded protein: CASRSPGQVTDTQYF.

The genes are TRBV7-2 and TRBJ2-2, with D possibly TRBD1 on 5 matching bases. CDR3 length equals 15 residues. V dropped 1 base and J dropped 4 bases, with 10 bases sitting between them. Germline V lookup: CDR1 SGHTA, CDR2 FQGNSA. CDR3 residues: CASSLGQGGTGELFF. The CDR3 DNA reads as TGTGCCAGCAGCTTAGGTCAGGGTGGCACCGGGGAGCTGTTTTTT.

CDR3 sequence: CAWSLVETQYF. The CDR3, as DNA: TGTGCCTGGAGTCTTGTGGAGACCCAGTACTTC. The chain is built from TRBV30 and TRBJ2-5; D ambiguous. The V gene lost 2 bases and the J gene lost 5 bases, with 6 bases spanning the gap. The CDR3 covers 11 residues. CDR1 GTSNPN and CDR2 SVGIG come from the germline V gene (reference sequence).

The chain joins TRBV20-1 to TRBJ1-1; tentatively, D is TRBD1 (6 bases). V lost 5 bases and J 7 bases, leaving 8 bases between the germline ends. Germline assignment: CDR1 DFQATT and CDR2 SNEGSKA (reference sequence). The CDR3 sequence is 10 residues long. The CDR3 DNA sequence: TGCAGTGCTCAACAGGGTGAAGCTTTCTTT. It is translated as CSAQQGEAFF.

V usage is TRBV27 and J usage is TRBJ1-2, with 10 positions matching TRBD1. V lost 2 bases to trimming and J lost 6 bases; unmatched junction nucleotides: 6. CDR1 and CDR2 (germline): MNHEY, SMNVEV (reference sequence). This CDR3 contains 15 residues. This chain's CDR3 is CASSLGRDRGHGYTF. The CDR3 DNA reads TGTGCCAGCAGTTTAGGACGGGACAGGGGACATGGCTACACCTTC.

The V call is TRBV2, the J call TRBJ2-3; D remains ambiguous. Trimming took 3 bases from V and 0 from J, leaving 10 bases between them. CDR3 length: 15 residues. CDR1 and CDR2 (germline): SNHLY, FYNNEI. CDR3 protein: CASSDSGYSTDTQYF. CDR3 nucleotide sequence: TGTGCCAGCAGTGATTCAGGATATAGCACAGATACGCAGTATTTT.

The table lists this clone with a count of one. V gene TRBV7-8 combines with J gene TRBJ2-1; D is unresolved. CDR3 length equals 13 residues. The germline V gene encodes CDR1 SGHVS and CDR2 FQNEAQ. V was shortened by 6 bases and J by 3 bases, with 9 bases between the two germline ends. CDR3 sequence reads: CASRGAGYNEQFF. The DNA for the CDR3 is TGTGCCAGCAGGGGCGCCGGCTACAATGAGCAGTTCTTC. Combining the CDR3 with reference TRBV7-8 and TRBJ2-1 gives the whole variable domain GAGVSQSPRYKVAKRGQDVALRCDPISGHVSLFWYQQALGQGPEFLTYFQNEAQLDKSGLPSDRFFAERPEGSVSTLKIQRTQQEDSAVYLCASRGAGYNEQFFGPGTRLTVL.

This clone was detected only once. V usage is TRBV19 and J usage is TRBJ1-2, with 11 bases that match TRBD1. Germline-derived CDR1 and CDR2 are LNHDA and SQIVND (reference sequence). This CDR3 has 15 residues. V dropped 7 bases and J dropped 8; count of bases not matched to a gene: 12. DNA of the CDR3: TGTGCCAGTACCCCTGGGACAGGGGGTACGAGAGGCTACACCTTC. Translation gives CASTPGTGGTRGYTF.

This clone was seen more than once but under ten times. The chain employs TRBV10-2 and TRBJ2-7; 7 bases are shared with TRBD2. J was trimmed by 7 bases and V by 8 bases; bases with no gene match: 14. The CDR3 runs to 14 residues. From germline, CDR1 is WSHSY and CDR2 SAAADI. The CDR3: CASSRSGRAWEQYF. For the CDR3, the DNA is TGCGCCAGCTCGAGGTCAGGGAGGGCCTGGGAGCAGTACTTC.

This CDR3 reads CASSQSRSEQYF. The CDR3 DNA follows: TGCGCCAGCAGCCAGTCCCGGAGCGAGCAGTACTTC. The V call is TRBV4-3, the J call TRBJ2-7; D is unclear. The CDR3 runs to 12 residues. CDR1 and CDR2 from the germline V gene are LGHNA and YSLEER. Deletions cut 3 bases from V and 6 bases from J, with 9 bases between.

V is TRBV10-1 and J is TRBJ2-3, with 9 nucleotides matching TRBD2. Germline V gene lookup returns CDR1 WNHNN and CDR2 SYGVQD (reference sequence). This CDR3 has 13 residues. Trimming cost V 3 bases and J 14 bases; bases outside gene matches: 9. CDR3 coding DNA: TGCGCCAGCAGTGACTGGCGGGAGGGTGGTCGGTATTTT. Translated, it gives CASSDWREGGRYF.

J is TRBJ2-5 and V is TRBV9; D not resolved. With 0 bases removed from V and 4 bases from J, the gap between germline ends came to 13 bases. Germline-derived CDR1 and CDR2 are SGDLS and YYNGEE. This CDR3 is 15 amino acids long. In DNA, the CDR3 is TGTGCCAGCAGCGTAGACGGCGGCGCCCGAGAGACCCAGTACTTC. Protein product: CASSVDGGARETQYF.

The J gene is TRBJ1-5, the V gene TRBV7-6, with a weak D call TRBD1 (6 bases). Germline loops: CDR1 SGHVS, CDR2 FNYEAQ. V lost 5 bases to trimming and J lost 4 bases, with 12 bases between them. This CDR3 is 14 amino acids long. The CDR3 loop is CASSPGGRNQPQHF. The CDR3 DNA reads TGTGCCAGCAGCCCCGGGGGGCGTAATCAGCCCCAGCATTTT.

This sequence joins TRBV29-1 and TRBJ1-4; perhaps TRBD1 as D (6 bases). From germline, CDR1 is SQVTM and CDR2 ANQGSEA. V gave up 1 base and J gave up 7 bases, with 10 bases separating them. This CDR3 has 13 residues. Written as DNA, the CDR3 is TGCAGCGTTGAAGGGGGGCTGGGTGAAAAACTGTTTTTT. Protein sequence: CSVEGGLGEKLFF. The full variable domain, rest sourced from reference TRBV29-1 and TRBJ1-4, is SAVISQKPSRDICQRGTSLTIQCQVDSQVTMMFWYRQQPGQSLTLIATANQGSEATYESGFVIDKFPISRPNLTFSTLTVSNMSPEDSSIYLCSVEGGLGEKLFFGSGTQLSVL.

The chain recombines TRBV7-2 with TRBJ2-7, with TRBD1 matching over 8 bases. V gave up 4 bases and J gave up 6 bases; unmatched junction bases: 5. Germline CDR1 and CDR2: SGHTA and FQGNSA. The CDR3 has 13 amino acids. CDR3 residues: CASSYGQGSEQYF. DNA for the CDR3: TGTGCCAGCAGCTACGGACAGGGCAGCGAGCAGTACTTC.

CDR3: CASSLGHLGNTIYF. CDR3 coding DNA: TGTGCCAGCTCACTGGGACACCTTGGAAACACCATATATTTT. This chain links TRBV18 with TRBJ1-3, with a possible D match to TRBD1 (6 bases). V lost 4 bases and J 3 bases, leaving 10 bases between the germline ends. Germline assignment: CDR1 KGHSH and CDR2 LQKENI. The CDR3 has 14 amino acids. The variable domain in full, completed from reference TRBV18 and TRBJ1-3, reads NAGVMQNPRHLVRRRGQEARLRCSPMKGHSHVYWYRQLPEEGLKFMVYLQKENIIDESGMPKERFSAEFPKEGPSILRIQQVVRGDSAAYFCASSLGHLGNTIYFGEGSWLTVV.